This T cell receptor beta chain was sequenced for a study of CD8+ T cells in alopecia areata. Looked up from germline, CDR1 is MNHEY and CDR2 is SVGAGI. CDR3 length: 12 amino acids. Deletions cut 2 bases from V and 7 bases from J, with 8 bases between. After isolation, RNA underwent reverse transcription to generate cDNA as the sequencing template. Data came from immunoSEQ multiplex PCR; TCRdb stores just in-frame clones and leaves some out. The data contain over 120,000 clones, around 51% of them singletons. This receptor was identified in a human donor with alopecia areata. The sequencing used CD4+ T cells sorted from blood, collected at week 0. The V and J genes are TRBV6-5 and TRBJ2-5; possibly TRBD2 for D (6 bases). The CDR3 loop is CASSYRGGTQYF. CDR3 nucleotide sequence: TGTGCCAGCAGTTACCGGGGAGGGACCCAGTACTTC.